This TCR beta chain derives from a study of CD8 T cells in Susac syndrome. Study outcomes and limitations: The study's TCR sequencing and HLA analysis covered a relatively small number of individuals, and the study acknowledged this.

When the RNA was reverse transcribed, random hexamers were used with an input of about 0.5 to 1 ug. TCR beta CDR3 was amplified by immunoSEQ multiplex PCR. This amplification extended across 54 Vbeta and 13 Jbeta segments. TCRdb redid the calling of the immunoSEQ multiplex PCR reads with MiXCR, one entry per CDR3 protein. The table records just over 300,000 distinct CDR3 sequences, roughly 94% of them present only once. CDR1 and CDR2 (germline): LGHDT, YNNKEL (reference sequence). CDR3 length: 12 residues. The V end was cut by 1 base, the J end by 9 bases, with 7 bases between. As concerns this clonotype: The antigen remains undetermined.

Sequencing of TCR beta drew on CD8+ and CD4+ T cells from blood. While CD8+ and CD4+ T cells were isolated negatively, TEMRA cells were enriched by FACS. The TCR comes from a human donor with multiple sclerosis. The sample was CD4+ T cells from PBMCs. The chain carries TRBV3-1 and TRBJ2-1; D is undetermined. The CDR3 sequence: CASSQARGEQFF. The CDR3 bases are TGTGCCAGCAGCCAAGCTCGAGGTGAGCAGTTCTTC.